The 5 T cell receptor beta chains in this list originate from one sample, sequenced in a study of technical replicates of blood from a few donors. Profiling relied on immunoSEQ multiplex PCR, and the TCRdb table lists in-frame clones only, not all of them. Of 54,000 or so clones listed, about 93% are singletons. Sequencing was done on a sample of T cells isolated from PBMCs. These receptors originate from a human donor in good health.

CDR3 nucleotide sequence: TGTGCCACCAGCGGCCGGGACAGGGGGCGAGGTGAAGCTTTCTTT. Its protein product is CATSGRDRGRGEAFF. The J gene is TRBJ1-1, the V gene TRBV15, with 12 nucleotides matching TRBD1. This CDR3 has 15 amino acids. After removal of 5 bases from V and 7 bases from J, the junction contained 8 bases not matched to a gene. Germline assignment: CDR1 LNHNV and CDR2 YYDKDF (reference sequence).

The V gene is TRBV28, the J gene TRBJ1-2; D gene uncertain. Trimming took 5 bases from V and 6 from J, leaving 28 bases between them. The CDR3 spans 18 residues. CDR1 and CDR2 from the germline V gene are MDHEN and SYDVKM. In nucleotides, the CDR3 is TGTGCCAGCAGTGATTTGGTGCAGGTTTTCGAGGTTAGCGATGGCTACACCTTC. Translated, it gives CASSDLVQVFEVSDGYTF.

This clone is a singleton in its sample. The chain uses TRBV11-3 and TRBJ1-2; TRBD1 is a possible D gene (5 bases). The germline CDR1 and CDR2 sequences are SGHNT and YENEEA. With 7 bases removed from V and 4 bases from J, the gap between germline ends came to 31 bases. The CDR3 consists of 19 residues. CDR3 coding DNA: TGTGCCAGCACTTCGCGATTTCCAGAGGACATCAAAAGGGGCTATGGCTACACCTTC. Its protein is CASTSRFPEDIKRGYGYTF.

V usage is TRBV7-4 and J usage is TRBJ2-3; 11 nucleotides agree with TRBD2. CDR1 SGHVT and CDR2 SQSDAQ come from the germline V gene. Trimming cost V 4 bases and J 3 bases; bases outside gene matches: 18. CDR3 length: 20 amino acids. For the CDR3, the DNA is TGTGCCAGCAGCTCCCCCAGAGAAGTAACTAGCGGGGGTCGGACAGATACGCAGTATTTT. Translation: CASSSPREVTSGGRTDTQYF.

This chain uses TRBV6-5 with TRBJ2-7; 9 bases fit TRBD2. V shed 7 bases, J shed 4 bases, and the junction held 8 bases outside the gene matches. This CDR3 region has 14 residues. The V gene's germline CDR1 is MNHEY and CDR2 SVGAGI. This CDR3 reads CASTTAGGRYEQYF. The CDR3 DNA reads as TGTGCCAGCACCACAGCGGGAGGAAGGTACGAGCAGTACTTC.